This TCR beta chain appears in the sequencing data of a study of blood T cells in healthy people across ages. Study results and caveats: Changes seen in expanded clonotypes were possibly confounded by donor CMV status left unknown. In long-lived donors, naive CD4+ cell counts and diversity exceeded those of aged donors. A strong correlation was found between TCR beta diversity and the percentage of naive T cells.

For the second PCR, which ran for 7 to 11 cycles, a sample-barcoded 5' primer and a J-beta primer mix were used. A template-switch adaptor containing 12 random nucleotides labeled each cDNA molecule. TCRdb ran MiXCR on the 5' RACE reads and lists one entry per CDR3 protein. The table lists about 1.1 million distinct CDR3 sequences, roughly two fifths of them singletons, with around 14% in the top ten. Comments on this clonotype: Its cognate antigen is unknown.

This CDR3 region has 17 residues. J was trimmed by 0 bases and V by 4 bases; bases with no gene match: 9. Germline loops: CDR1 SGHTA, CDR2 FQGNSA. This receptor was obtained from a man aged 18 to 29 in good health. V and J are TRBV7-2 and TRBJ2-3; 8 bases fit TRBD1. Sequencing was carried out using blood. CDR3 sequence reads: CASSSNPTGASTDTQYF. CDR3 nucleotides: TGTGCCAGCAGCTCCAATCCGACAGGGGCAAGCACAGATACGCAGTATTTT.